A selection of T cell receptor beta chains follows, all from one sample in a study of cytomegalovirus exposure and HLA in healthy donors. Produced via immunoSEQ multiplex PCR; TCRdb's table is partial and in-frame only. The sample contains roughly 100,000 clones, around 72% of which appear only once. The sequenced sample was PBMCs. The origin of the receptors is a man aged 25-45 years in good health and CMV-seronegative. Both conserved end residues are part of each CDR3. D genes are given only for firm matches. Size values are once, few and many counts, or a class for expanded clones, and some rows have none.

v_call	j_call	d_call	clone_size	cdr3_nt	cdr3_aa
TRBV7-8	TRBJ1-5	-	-	TGTGCCAGCAGCTTAGAGACAGTTCATAGCAATCAGCCCCAGCATTTT	CASSLETVHSNQPQHF
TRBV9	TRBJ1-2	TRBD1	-	TGTGCCAGCAGCACCGGGACAGGGGAGAATGGCTACACCTTC	CASSTGTGENGYTF
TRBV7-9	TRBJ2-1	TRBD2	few	TGTGCCTGGGGGGGAAACTTCTACAATGAGCAGTTCTTC	CAWGGNFYNEQFF
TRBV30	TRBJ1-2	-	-	TGTGCCTGGAGTATGGCAGGGATTGACTATGGCTACACCTTC	CAWSMAGIDYGYTF
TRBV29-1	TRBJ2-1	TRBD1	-	TGCAGCGCCAAAGGGGGCCAGGAGCAGTTCTTC	CSAKGGQEQFF
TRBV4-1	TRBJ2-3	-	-	TGCGCCAGCAGCCAAAGTTTCGGGTTAGCGGTCGATACGCAGTATTTT	CASSQSFGLAVDTQYF
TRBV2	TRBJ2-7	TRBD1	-	TGTGCCAGCAGAGGACAGGGAATTTCCTACGAGCAGTACTTC	CASRGQGISYEQYF
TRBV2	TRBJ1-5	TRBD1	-	TGTGCCAGCAGTCCCGGCGGCAGGGGGCTCAATCAGCCCCAGAATTTT	CASSPGGRGLNQPQNF
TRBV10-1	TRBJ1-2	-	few	TGCGCCAGCAGTGAGTCGGAGGGGGGGACCTATGGCTACACCTTC	CASSESEGGTYGYTF
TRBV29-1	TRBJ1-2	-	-	TGCAGCGTCTCGACAGCCCGCTATGGCTACACCTTC	CSVSTARYGYTF
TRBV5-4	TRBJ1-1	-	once	TGTGCCAGCAGCTCCTTAGGGGTTAGGGTCACTGAAGCTTTCTTT	CASSSLGVRVTEAFF
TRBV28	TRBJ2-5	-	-	TGTGCCAGCAGTTCCTCTTATCAACAAGGGGAAGAGACCCAGTACTTC	CASSSSYQQGEETQYF
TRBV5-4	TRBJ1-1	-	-	TGTGCCAGCAGCCTAGACACCCCAGGGACTGAAGCTTTCTTT	CASSLDTPGTEAFF
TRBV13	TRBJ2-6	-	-	TGTGCCAGCAGCTATTACTTCTCTGGGGCCAACGTCCTGACTTTC	CASSYYFSGANVLTF
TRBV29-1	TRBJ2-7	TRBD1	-	TGCAGCTTCTTGACAGGGGGAAGCTACGAGCAGTACTTC	CSFLTGGSYEQYF
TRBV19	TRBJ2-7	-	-	TGTGCCAGTAGTACGTATTTGTGGTACGAGCAGTACTTC	CASSTYLWYEQYF
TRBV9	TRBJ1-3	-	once	TGTGCCAGCAGCCCTAGGGACTCTTTAAACACCATATATTTT	CASSPRDSLNTIYF
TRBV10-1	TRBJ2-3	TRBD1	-	TGCGCCAGCAGACAGGGGGACCCGGGGCGAGGTAGCACAGATACGCAGTATTTT	CASRQGDPGRGSTDTQYF
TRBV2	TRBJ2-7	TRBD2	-	TGTGCCAGCCTGGCGGGGGTGATTTCGTCCTACGAGCAGTACTTC	CASLAGVISSYEQYF
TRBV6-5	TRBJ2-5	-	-	TGTGCCAGCAGTCGCGGACAGCTACAAGAGACCCAGTACTTC	CASSRGQLQETQYF
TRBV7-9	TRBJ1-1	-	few	TGTGCCAGCAGCTTCTCCCTGGGAACAGGGAACACTGAAGCTTTCTTT	CASSFSLGTGNTEAFF
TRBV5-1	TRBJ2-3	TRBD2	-	TGCGCCAGCAGCTTGGGGCTAGCGGGGGTTCCCGATACGCAGTATTTT	CASSLGLAGVPDTQYF
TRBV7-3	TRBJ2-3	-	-	TGTGCCAGCAGCTTAAACAAATTAGATACGCAGTATTTT	CASSLNKLDTQYF
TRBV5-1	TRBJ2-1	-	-	TGCGCCAGCAGCTTAAACAGGCCTGTCAATGAGCAGTTCTTC	CASSLNRPVNEQFF
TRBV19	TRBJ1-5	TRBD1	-	TGTGCCAGTACCCGCGGGGAGACAGGGACGGTTCAGCCCCAGCATTTT	CASTRGETGTVQPQHF
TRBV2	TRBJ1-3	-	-	TGTGCCAGCAGTGTAAAGGACTATGGAAACACCATATATTTT	CASSVKDYGNTIYF
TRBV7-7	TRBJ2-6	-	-	TGTGCCAGCAGCCCAGACGGGAGCTCTGGGGCCAACGTCCTGACTTTC	CASSPDGSSGANVLTF
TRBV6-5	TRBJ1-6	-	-	TGTGCCAGCAGTTACTCGAGCAGGGCCCACTTAAGGACCCTCCACTTT	CASSYSSRAHLRTLHF
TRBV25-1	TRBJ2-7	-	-	TGTGCCAGCTCCGGACCGAAGGGGTCCTACGAGCAGTACTTC	CASSGPKGSYEQYF
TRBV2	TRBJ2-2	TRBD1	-	TGTGCCAGCAGGGGGACAGGGGAGACCGGGGAGCTGTTTTTT	CASRGTGETGELFF
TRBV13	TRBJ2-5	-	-	TGTGCCAGCAGCTTATACGGGGGAGAGACCCAGTACTTC	CASSLYGGETQYF
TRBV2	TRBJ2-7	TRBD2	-	TGTGCCAGCAGCCTGGGACTAGCGGAGAGCTCCTACGAGCAGTACTTC	CASSLGLAESSYEQYF
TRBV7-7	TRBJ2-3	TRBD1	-	TGTGCCAGCAGCTTAACGGGACAGGACGATACGCAGTATTTT	CASSLTGQDDTQYF
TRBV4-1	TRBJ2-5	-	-	TGCGCCAGCAGCCAAGATAGGGAACTAGCCGAAAAGGCGACCCAGTACTTC	CASSQDRELAEKATQYF
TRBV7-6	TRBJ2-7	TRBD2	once	TGTGCCAGCAGCCCCTCGACTAGCGGGTCCTACGAGCAGTACTTC	CASSPSTSGSYEQYF
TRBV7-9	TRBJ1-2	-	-	TGTGCCAGCAGCTTTTCAGGGACTACGTATGGCTACACCTTC	CASSFSGTTYGYTF
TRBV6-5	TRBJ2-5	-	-	TGTGCCAGCGGGGGCGGGGGCGGATTCGAGACCCAGTACTTC	CASGGGGGFETQYF
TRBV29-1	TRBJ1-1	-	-	TGCAGCGTTGACTCCCCCGGGGGCACTGAAGCTTTCTTT	CSVDSPGGTEAFF
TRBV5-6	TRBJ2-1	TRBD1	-	TGTGCCAGCAGCTCCAGGGGGCGAGACTACAATGAGCAGTTCTTC	CASSSRGRDYNEQFF
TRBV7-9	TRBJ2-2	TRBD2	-	TGTGCCAGCAGCCTCAAAGCGGGGGGTGTTCCCGGGGAGCTGTTTTTT	CASSLKAGGVPGELFF
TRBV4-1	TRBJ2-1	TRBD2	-	TGCGCCAGCAGCCAAGATGTGGCGGGGGGAGAGCAGTTCTTC	CASSQDVAGGEQFF
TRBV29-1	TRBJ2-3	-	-	TGCAGCGTTGCTGACAGCGGGAGCACAGATACGCAGTATTTT	CSVADSGSTDTQYF
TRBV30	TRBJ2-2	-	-	TGTGCCTGGAGTAGTGGCGACTGGACCGGGGAGCTGTTTTTT	CAWSSGDWTGELFF
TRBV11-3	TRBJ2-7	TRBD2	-	TGTGCCAGCAGCTTGGCGGGGGGCCACGAGCAGTACTTC	CASSLAGGHEQYF
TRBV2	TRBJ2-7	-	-	TGTGCCAGCAGTGGATACTACGAGCAGTACTTC	CASSGYYEQYF
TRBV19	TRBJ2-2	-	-	TGTGCCAGTAACGCCGGCACGGGAGCCGGGGAGCTGTTTTTT	CASNAGTGAGELFF
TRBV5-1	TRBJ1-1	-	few	TGCGCCAGCAGCTTGGCTACAGGCCCTAACATGAACACTGAAGCTTTCTTT	CASSLATGPNMNTEAFF
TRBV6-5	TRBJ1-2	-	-	TGTGCCAGCAGTTACTCAACCAGCTATGGCTACACCTTC	CASSYSTSYGYTF
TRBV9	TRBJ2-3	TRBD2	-	TGTGCCAGCAGCAGGGAGGGCCTTGTGGATACGCAGTATTTT	CASSREGLVDTQYF
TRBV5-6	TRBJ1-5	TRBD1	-	TGTGCCAGCAGCCTGGGACAGGGGTATCAGCCCCAGCATTTT	CASSLGQGYQPQHF
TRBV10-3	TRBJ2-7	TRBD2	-	TGTGCCATCGGTGGGACTAGCGGGAGCACCGGGGGACTTGGGCACGAGCAGTACTTC	CAIGGTSGSTGGLGHEQYF
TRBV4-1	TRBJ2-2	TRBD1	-	TGCGCCAGCAGCCCGCTACGGTGGGACAGGGAGAACACCGGGGAGCTGTTTTTT	CASSPLRWDRENTGELFF
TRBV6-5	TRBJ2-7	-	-	TGTGCCAGCAGGTACCGGGACATATCCTTCTACGAGCAGTACTTC	CASRYRDISFYEQYF
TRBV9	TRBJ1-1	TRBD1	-	TGTGCCAGCAGCGCAACAGGGGGGGGCTTTGGTGCTTTCTTT	CASSATGGGFGAFF
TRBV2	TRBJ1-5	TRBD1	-	TGTGCCAGCAGGATTGGACAGGGGATGAATAGCAATCAGCCCCAGCATTTT	CASRIGQGMNSNQPQHF
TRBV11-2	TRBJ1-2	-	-	TGTGCCAGCAGCCCACTTAGAGCTTTACAGGCGAGGAATGGCTACACCTTC	CASSPLRALQARNGYTF
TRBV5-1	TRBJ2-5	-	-	TGCGCCAGCAGCAAGGGGCCCGAGCAGGAGACCCAGTACTTC	CASSKGPEQETQYF
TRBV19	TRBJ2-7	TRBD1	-	TGTGCCAGTAGTTCCGGACAGGGCCGCAACGAGCAGTACTTC	CASSSGQGRNEQYF